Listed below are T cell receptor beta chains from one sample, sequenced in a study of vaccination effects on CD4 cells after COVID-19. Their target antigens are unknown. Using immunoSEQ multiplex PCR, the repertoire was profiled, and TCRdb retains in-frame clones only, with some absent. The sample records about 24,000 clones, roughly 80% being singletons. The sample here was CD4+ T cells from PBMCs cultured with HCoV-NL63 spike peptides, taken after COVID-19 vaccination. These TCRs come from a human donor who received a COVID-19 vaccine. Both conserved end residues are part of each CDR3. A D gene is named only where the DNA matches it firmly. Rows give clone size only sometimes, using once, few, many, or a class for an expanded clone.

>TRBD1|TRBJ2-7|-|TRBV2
CASSDRGNTYEQYF
TGTGCCAGCAGTGACAGGGGGAATACCTACGAGCAGTACTTC
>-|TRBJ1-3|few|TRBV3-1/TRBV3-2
CASSQYHGNSGNTIYF
TGTGCCAGCAGCCAATACCACGGGAACTCTGGAAACACCATATATTTT
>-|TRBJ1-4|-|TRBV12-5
CASGLATKGTATNEKLFF
TGTGCTAGTGGTTTGGCCACGAAGGGAACTGCAACTAATGAAAAACTGTTTTTT
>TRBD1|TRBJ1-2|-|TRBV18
CASSVRDRVPYGYTF
TGTGCCAGCTCAGTCCGGGACAGGGTGCCCTATGGCTACACCTTC
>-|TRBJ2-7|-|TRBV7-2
CASSSRVLEGYEQYF
TGTGCCAGCAGCTCCAGGGTACTAGAGGGCTACGAGCAGTACTTC
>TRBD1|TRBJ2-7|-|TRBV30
CAWSVQPGQGYEQYF
TGTGCCTGGAGTGTACAGCCGGGACAGGGCTACGAGCAGTACTTC
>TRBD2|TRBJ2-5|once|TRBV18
CASSPLAGARETQYF
TGTGCCAGCTCACCCCTAGCGGGAGCCAGGGAGACCCAGTACTTC
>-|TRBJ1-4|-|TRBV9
CASSPGKGGANEKLFF
TGTGCCAGCAGCCCCGGGAAAGGGGGGGCTAATGAAAAACTGTTTTTT
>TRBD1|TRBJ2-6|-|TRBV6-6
CASRPGQGTGANVLTF
TGTGCCAGCAGACCGGGACAGGGGACTGGGGCCAACGTCCTGACTTTC
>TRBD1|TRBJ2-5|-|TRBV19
CAAGGWGETQYF
TGTGCCGCAGGGGGATGGGGGGAGACCCAGTACTTC
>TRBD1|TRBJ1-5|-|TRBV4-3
CASSPGQHNQPQHF
TGCGCCAGCAGCCCGGGACAGCACAATCAGCCCCAGCATTTT
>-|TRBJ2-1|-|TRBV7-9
CASSYPGGGNEQFF
TGTGCCAGCAGCTACCCAGGGGGGGGTAATGAGCAGTTCTTC
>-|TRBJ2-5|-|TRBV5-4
CASSLQGPQETQYF
TGTGCCAGCAGCTTGCAAGGGCCACAGGAGACCCAGTACTTC
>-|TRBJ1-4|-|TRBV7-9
CASSLGLQGAGEKLFF
TGTGCCAGCAGCTTGGGCCTCCAGGGCGCGGGTGAAAAACTGTTTTTT
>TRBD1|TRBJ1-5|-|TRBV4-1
CASRHLNRGRGHQPQHF
TGCGCCAGCAGACATTTGAACAGGGGTAGGGGCCATCAGCCCCAGCATTTT
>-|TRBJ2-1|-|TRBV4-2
CASSPSGSSYNEQFF
TGTGCCAGCAGCCCATCAGGGTCGTCCTACAATGAGCAGTTCTTC
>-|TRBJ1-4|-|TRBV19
CASSVLGGGVEKLFF
TGTGCCAGTAGTGTCCTCGGGGGCGGTGTAGAAAAACTGTTTTTT
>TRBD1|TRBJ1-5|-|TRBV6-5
CASSYRGPQPQHF
TGTGCCAGCAGTTACAGGGGGCCTCAGCCCCAGCATTTT
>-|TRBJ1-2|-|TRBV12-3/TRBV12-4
CASSPGGSYGYTF
TGTGCCAGCAGCCCGGGGGGCAGCTATGGCTACACCTTC
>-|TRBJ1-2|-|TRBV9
CASSVVEDQYYGYTF
TGTGCCAGCAGCGTAGTGGAGGATCAATACTATGGCTACACCTTC
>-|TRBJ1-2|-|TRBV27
CASSLWEGGGYTF
TGTGCCAGCAGTTTATGGGAGGGCGGTGGCTACACCTTC
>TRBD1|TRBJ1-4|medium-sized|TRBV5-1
CASSIQGATNEKLFF
TGCGCCAGCAGCATACAGGGGGCAACTAATGAAAAACTGTTTTTT
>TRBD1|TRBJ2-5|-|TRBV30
CAWSQTGAEETQYF
TGTGCCTGGAGCCAGACAGGGGCCGAAGAGACCCAGTACTTC
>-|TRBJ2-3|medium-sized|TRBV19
CASSIVSVTDTQYF
TGTGCCAGTAGTATAGTTAGCGTGACAGATACGCAGTATTTT
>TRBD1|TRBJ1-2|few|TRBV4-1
CASSPAPGQGAPFYGYTF
TGCGCCAGCAGCCCCGCTCCGGGACAGGGGGCACCTTTCTATGGCTACACCTTC
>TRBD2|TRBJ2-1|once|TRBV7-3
CASSNSGGAGYNEQFF
TGTGCCAGCAGCAATAGCGGGGGGGCTGGGTACAATGAGCAGTTCTTC
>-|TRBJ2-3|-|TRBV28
CAHSLEDHSTDTQYF
TGTGCCCATTCCCTGGAAGACCATTCCACAGATACGCAGTATTTT
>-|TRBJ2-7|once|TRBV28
CATKRQGGRYEQYF
TGTGCCACCAAAAGACAGGGAGGTCGCTACGAGCAGTACTTC
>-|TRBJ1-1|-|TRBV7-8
CASSPLGWDTEAFF
TGTGCCAGCAGCCCCTTAGGGTGGGACACTGAAGCTTTCTTT
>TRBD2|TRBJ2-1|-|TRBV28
CASSLNSGPYNEQFF
TGTGCCAGCAGTTTAAATAGCGGGCCGTACAATGAGCAGTTCTTC
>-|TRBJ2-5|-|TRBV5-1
CASSLAGMGETQYF
TGCGCCAGCAGCTTGGCTGGGATGGGAGAGACCCAGTACTTC
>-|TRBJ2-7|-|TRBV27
CASSLLRGYEQYF
TGTGCCAGCAGTTTATTGAGGGGCTACGAGCAGTACTTC
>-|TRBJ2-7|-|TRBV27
CASSALSYEQYF
TGTGCCAGCAGTGCCCTTTCCTACGAGCAGTACTTC
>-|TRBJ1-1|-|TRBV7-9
CASSLAYGDQAFF
TGTGCCAGCAGCTTAGCCTACGGGGATCAAGCTTTCTTT
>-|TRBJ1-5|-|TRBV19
CATRAGGNQPQHF
TGTGCCACCCGGGCGGGGGGCAATCAGCCCCAGCATTTT
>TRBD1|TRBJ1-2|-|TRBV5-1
CASSGGQDHGYTF
TGCGCCAGCAGCGGGGGACAGGATCATGGCTACACCTTC
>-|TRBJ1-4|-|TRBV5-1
CASSLRPLGEKLFF
TGCGCCAGCAGCTTGAGACCGTTGGGCGAAAAACTGTTTTTT
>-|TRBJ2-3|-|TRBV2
CASSARVRTTDTQYF
TGTGCCAGCAGTGCTCGGGTCAGAACCACAGATACGCAGTATTTT
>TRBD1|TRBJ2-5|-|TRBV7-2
CASRPITGGSETQYF
TGTGCCAGCAGACCCATCACAGGGGGCTCGGAGACCCAGTACTTC
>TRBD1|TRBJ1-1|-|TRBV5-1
CASSLAAGGTEAFF
TGCGCCAGCAGCTTGGCCGCAGGGGGCACTGAAGCTTTCTTT
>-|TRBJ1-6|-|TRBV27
CASTPSGVSPLHF
TGTGCCAGCACTCCCTCAGGGGTTTCACCCCTCCACTTT
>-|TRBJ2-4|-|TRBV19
CASRGPAKNIQYF
TGTGCCAGTAGAGGACCTGCCAAAAACATTCAGTACTTC
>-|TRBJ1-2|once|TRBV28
CASSFGEEGYTF
TGTGCCAGCAGTTTCGGGGAGGAGGGCTACACCTTC
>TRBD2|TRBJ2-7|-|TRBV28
CASSPQGGVGREQYF
TGTGCCAGCAGCCCCCAGGGAGGGGTTGGGCGCGAGCAGTACTTC
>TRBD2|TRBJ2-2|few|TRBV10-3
CAISELGLAGAGELFF
TGTGCCATCAGTGAGTTGGGACTAGCGGGAGCCGGGGAGCTGTTTTTT
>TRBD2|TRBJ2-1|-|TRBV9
CASSAGTSIDEQFF
TGTGCCAGCAGCGCAGGGACTAGCATAGATGAGCAGTTCTTC
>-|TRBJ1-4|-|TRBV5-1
CASRMAPTNEKLFF
TGCGCCAGCAGAATGGCGCCAACTAATGAAAAACTGTTTTTT